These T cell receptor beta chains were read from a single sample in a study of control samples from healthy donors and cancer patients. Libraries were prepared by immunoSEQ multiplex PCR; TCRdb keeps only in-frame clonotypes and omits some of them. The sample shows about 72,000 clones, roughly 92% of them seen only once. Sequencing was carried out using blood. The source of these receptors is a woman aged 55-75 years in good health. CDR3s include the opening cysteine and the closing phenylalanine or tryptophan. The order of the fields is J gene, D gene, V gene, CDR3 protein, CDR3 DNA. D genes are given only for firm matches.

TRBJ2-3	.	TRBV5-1	CASRTGTDTQYF	TGCGCCAGCCGTACTGGCACAGATACGCAGTATTTT
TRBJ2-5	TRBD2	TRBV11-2	CASSLASGRARETQYF	TGTGCCAGCAGCTTAGCTAGCGGGAGGGCCCGGGAGACCCAGTACTTC
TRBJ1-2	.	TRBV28	CASSTDIPYGYTF	TGTGCCAGCAGTACCGACATACCCTATGGCTACACCTTC
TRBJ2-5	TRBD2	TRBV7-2	CASSAGLAGVETQYF	TGTGCCAGCAGCGCGGGACTAGCGGGAGTTGAGACCCAGTACTTC
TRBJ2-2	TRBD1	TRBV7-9	CASSLFRQGTGELFF	TGTGCCAGCAGCTTGTTTAGACAGGGGACCGGGGAGCTGTTTTTT
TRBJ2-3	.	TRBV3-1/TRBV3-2	CASSQDLGISTDTQYF	TGTGCCAGCAGCCAAGATCTCGGGATAAGCACAGATACGCAGTATTTT
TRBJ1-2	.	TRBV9	CASSVEQGHGYTF	TGTGCCAGCAGCGTTGAACAGGGTCATGGCTACACCTTC
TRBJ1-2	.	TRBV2	CASSDVGEWNGYTF	TGTGCCAGCAGTGACGTAGGAGAGTGGAATGGCTACACCTTC
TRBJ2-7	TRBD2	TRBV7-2	CASSGGLAGITYEQYF	TGTGCCAGCAGCGGGGGACTAGCGGGGATTACCTACGAGCAGTACTTC
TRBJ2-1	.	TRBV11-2	CASSLVGFAYNEQFF	TGTGCCAGCAGTTTAGTAGGGTTTGCCTACAATGAGCAGTTCTTC
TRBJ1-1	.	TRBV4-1	CASSQARGADTEAFF	TGCGCCAGCAGCCAAGCTCGGGGGGCGGACACTGAAGCTTTCTTT
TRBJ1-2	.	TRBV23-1	CAFWGNYGYTF	TGCGCGTTCTGGGGTAACTATGGCTACACCTTC
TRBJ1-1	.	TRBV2	CASRTDRNTEAFF	TGTGCCAGCAGAACCGACAGGAACACTGAAGCTTTCTTT
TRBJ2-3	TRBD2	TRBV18	CASSPAGTTTDTQYF	TGTGCCAGCTCACCCGCCGGGACTACTACAGATACGCAGTATTTT
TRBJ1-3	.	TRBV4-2	CASSQVGGFSGNTIYF	TGTGCCAGCAGCCAAGTTGGGGGATTCTCTGGAAACACCATATATTTT
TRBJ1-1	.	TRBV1	CTSSQVGAFF	TGCACCAGCAGCCAAGTAGGAGCTTTCTTT
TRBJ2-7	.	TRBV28	CASSLLGGTYEQYF	TGTGCCAGCAGTTTATTAGGCGGGACCTACGAGCAGTACTTC
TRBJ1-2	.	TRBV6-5	CASRRRAGQSYGYTF	TGTGCCAGCAGACGCCGGGCAGGGCAAAGCTATGGCTACACCTTC
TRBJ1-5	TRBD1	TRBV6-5	CASGTAFNSNQPQHF	TGTGCCAGCGGGACAGCTTTTAATAGCAATCAGCCCCAGCATTTT
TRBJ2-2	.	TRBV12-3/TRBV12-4	CASSLDRSKLFF	TGTGCCAGCAGTTTAGACAGGTCGAAGCTGTTTTTT
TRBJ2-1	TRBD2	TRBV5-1	CASSPRTSRPPYNEQFF	TGCGCCAGCAGCCCCCGGACTAGTCGCCCTCCCTACAATGAGCAGTTCTTC
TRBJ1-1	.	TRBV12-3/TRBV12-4	CASIPTVNTEAFF	TGTGCCAGCATACCGACCGTGAACACTGAAGCTTTCTTT
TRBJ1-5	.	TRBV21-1	CASSKGLADKNQPQHF	TGTGCCAGCAGCAAAGGTTTGGCAGACAAGAATCAGCCCCAGCATTTT
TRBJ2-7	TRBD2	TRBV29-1	CSAQKGRGRAREQYF	TGCAGCGCTCAAAAAGGGCGCGGGAGGGCTCGGGAGCAGTACTTC